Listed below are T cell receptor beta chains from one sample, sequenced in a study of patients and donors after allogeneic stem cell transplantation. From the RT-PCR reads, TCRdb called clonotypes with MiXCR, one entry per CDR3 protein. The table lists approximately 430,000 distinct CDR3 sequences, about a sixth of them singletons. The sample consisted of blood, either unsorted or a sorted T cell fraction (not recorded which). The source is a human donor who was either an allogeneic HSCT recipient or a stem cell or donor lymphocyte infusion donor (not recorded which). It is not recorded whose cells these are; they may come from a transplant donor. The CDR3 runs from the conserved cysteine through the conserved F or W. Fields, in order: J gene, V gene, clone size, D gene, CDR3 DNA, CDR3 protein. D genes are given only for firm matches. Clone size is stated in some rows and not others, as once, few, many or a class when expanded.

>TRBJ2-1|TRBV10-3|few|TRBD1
TGTGCCATCAGTCATGGACAGGGTTCCGGTGAGCAGTTCTTC
CAISHGQGSGEQFF
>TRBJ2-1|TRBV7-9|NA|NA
TGTGCCAGCAGCTTAGGCGAGGCCAATGAGCAGTTCTTC
CASSLGEANEQFF
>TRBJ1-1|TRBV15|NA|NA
TGTGCCACCAGCAGAGATCAAGGGGAGCTTTCTTTT
CATSRDQGELSF
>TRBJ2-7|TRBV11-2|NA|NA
TGTGCCAGCAGCCCAGAAGGCCTATCAACCTACGAGCAGTACTTC
CASSPEGLSTYEQYF
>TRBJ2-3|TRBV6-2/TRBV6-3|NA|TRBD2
TGTGCCAGCAGTTTAAGCGGGGGAGTTGGCACAGATACGCAGTATTTT
CASSLSGGVGTDTQYF
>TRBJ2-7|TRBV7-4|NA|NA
TGTGCCAGCAGCTTACGGGTAGCGCCCAATCGGGAGCAGTACTTC
CASSLRVAPNREQYF
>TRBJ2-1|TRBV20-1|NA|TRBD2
TGCAGTGCTACTGAACTAGCGGGAGGGTTTAATGAGCAGTTCTTC
CSATELAGGFNEQFF
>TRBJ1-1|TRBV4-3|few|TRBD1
TGCGCCAGCAGCCGCAAACAGGGGGACACTGAAGCTTTCTTT
CASSRKQGDTEAFF
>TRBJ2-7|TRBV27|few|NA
TGTGCCAGCAGTTGGAAGACCGGGACGGCGGACTACGAGCAGTACTTC
CASSWKTGTADYEQYF
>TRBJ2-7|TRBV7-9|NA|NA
TGTGCCAGCAGCTTATATGGGGCGTCGCTGTCCTACGAGCAGTACTTC
CASSLYGASLSYEQYF
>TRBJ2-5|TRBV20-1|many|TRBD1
TGCAGTGCTGAGAACCGGGACAGGGGGAAGGAGACCCAGTACTTC
CSAENRDRGKETQYF
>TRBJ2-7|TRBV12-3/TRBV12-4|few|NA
TGTGCCAGCAGTTTGTGGGGGCAATCCTACGAGCAGTACTTC
CASSLWGQSYEQYF
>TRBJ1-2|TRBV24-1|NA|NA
TGTGCCACCAGTGGGACGGAGTCGGGGGGCTACACCTTC
CATSGTESGGYTF
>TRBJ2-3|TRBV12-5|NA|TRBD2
TGTGCTAGTGGTTTGGTACGGGCTAGCGGGAGTATATGGGCAGATACGCAGTATTTT
CASGLVRASGSIWADTQYF
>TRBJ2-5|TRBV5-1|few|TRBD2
TGCGCCAGCAGCAATAGCGGGGGGGGAGAGACCCAGTACTTC
CASSNSGGGETQYF
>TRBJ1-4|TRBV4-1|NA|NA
TGCGCCAGCAGCCCGGTACAGGGTACGAATGAAAAACTGTTTTTT
CASSPVQGTNEKLFF
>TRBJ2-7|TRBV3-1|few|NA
TGTGCCAGCAGCCAAGATCTTGTGCGCTACGAGCAGTACTTC
CASSQDLVRYEQYF
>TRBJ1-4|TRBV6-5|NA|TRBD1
TGTGCCAGCAGTTCTATGACCCCGACAGGGGGCTCTAATGAAAAACTGTTTTTT
CASSSMTPTGGSNEKLFF
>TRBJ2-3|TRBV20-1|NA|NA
TGCAGTGCTGGCCGCAGCACAGATACGCAGTATTTT
CSAGRSTDTQYF
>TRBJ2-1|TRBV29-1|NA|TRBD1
TGCAGCGTACTGAGGGACAGCGGTCCGGTGGGGCAGTTCTTC
CSVLRDSGPVGQFF
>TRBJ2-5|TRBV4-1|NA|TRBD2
TGCGCCAGCAGCCAAGTCGGCGGGGGGGTCGGGGAGACCCAGTACTTC
CASSQVGGGVGETQYF
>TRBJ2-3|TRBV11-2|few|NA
TGTGCCAGCAGCTTAGGGAATAAGGGTCAGAGCACAGATACGCAGTATTTT
CASSLGNKGQSTDTQYF
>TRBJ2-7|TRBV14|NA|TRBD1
TGTGCCAGCAGCCCCAGAAACCAGGGACAGGGAGGATCCGAGCAGTACTTC
CASSPRNQGQGGSEQYF
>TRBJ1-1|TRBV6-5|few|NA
TGTGCCAGCAGTTACTCGAACAGGGAATCATCTGAAGCTTTCTTT
CASSYSNRESSEAFF
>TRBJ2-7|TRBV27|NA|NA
TGTGCCAGCAGTTTAAGGCAGGGACTTATCTACGAGCAGTACTTC
CASSLRQGLIYEQYF
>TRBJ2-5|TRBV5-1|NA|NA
TGCGCCAGCAGCTTGGTAGCGAGGAAGACCCAGTACTTC
CASSLVARKTQYF
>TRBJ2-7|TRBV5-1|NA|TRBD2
TGCGCCAGCAGCGGCGGGACTAGCGGGGACTACGAGCAGTACTTC
CASSGGTSGDYEQYF
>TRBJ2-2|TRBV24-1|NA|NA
TGTGCCTCCGAGGCACCCTACACCGGGGAGCTGTTTTTT
CASEAPYTGELFF
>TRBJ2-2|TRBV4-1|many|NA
TGCGCCAGCAGCCAAGGAGTTCTGGCTAACACCGGGGAGCTGTTTTTT
CASSQGVLANTGELFF
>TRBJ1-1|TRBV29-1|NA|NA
TGCAGCTCTCAGTTGGGGAAGGACACTGAAGCTTTCTTT
CSSQLGKDTEAFF
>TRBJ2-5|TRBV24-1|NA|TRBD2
TGTGCCACCAGTGTGGGAAGACTAGCGGGAGGGTCAGAGACCCAGTACTTC
CATSVGRLAGGSETQYF
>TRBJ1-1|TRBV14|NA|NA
TGTGCCAGCAGCATCAGGGAGGGAAAAGCTGAAGCTTTCTTT
CASSIREGKAEAFF
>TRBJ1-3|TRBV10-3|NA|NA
TGTGCCATCAGTGTTTCTTCTCGGGCTTTTGGAAACACCATATATTTT
CAISVSSRAFGNTIYF
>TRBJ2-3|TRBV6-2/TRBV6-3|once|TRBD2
TGTGCCAGCAGCGGACTAGCGGATCTCACAGATACGCAGTATTTT
CASSGLADLTDTQYF
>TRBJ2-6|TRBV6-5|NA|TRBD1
TGTGCCAGCAGTTACTTCGGACAGGGCCAAAGAGCCAACGTCCTGACTTTC
CASSYFGQGQRANVLTF
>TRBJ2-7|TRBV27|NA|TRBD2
TGTGCCAGCAGTTTTACGGGACTAGCCGACTACGAGCAGTACTTC
CASSFTGLADYEQYF
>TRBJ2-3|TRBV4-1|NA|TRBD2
TGCGCCAGCAGCCAAGATCGGGGTCAGATAGCGGGATACACAGATACGCAGTATTTT
CASSQDRGQIAGYTDTQYF
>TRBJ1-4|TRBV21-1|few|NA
TGTGCCAGCAGCCACCGGGTCCTTAATGAAAAACTGTTTTTT
CASSHRVLNEKLFF
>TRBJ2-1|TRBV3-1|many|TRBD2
TGTGCCAGCAGCCCCACTAGCGATTACATCAATGAGCAGTTCTTC
CASSPTSDYINEQFF
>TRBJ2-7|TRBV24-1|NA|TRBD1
TGTGCCACCCAGCGGACAGGGGAGGACGAGCAGTACTTC
CATQRTGEDEQYF
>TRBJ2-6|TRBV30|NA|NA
TGTGCCTGGAGTGGCCGCGACGTGTACTCTGGGGCCAACGTCCTGACTTTC
CAWSGRDVYSGANVLTF
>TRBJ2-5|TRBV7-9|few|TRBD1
TGTGCCAGCAGCTTAGCCGGACAGGAAGAGACCCAGTACTTC
CASSLAGQEETQYF
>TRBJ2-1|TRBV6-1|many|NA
TGTGCCAGCAGTCTAGCGCCCACCTACAATGAGCAGTTCTTC
CASSLAPTYNEQFF
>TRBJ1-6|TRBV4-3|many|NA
TGCGCCAGCAGCCAAGATGACTTTACAGGTTTCCTAAATTCACCCCTCCACTTT
CASSQDDFTGFLNSPLHF
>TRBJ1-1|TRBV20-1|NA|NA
TGCAGTGCTAGAGATAATTTATTTTACACTGAAGCTTTCTTT
CSARDNLFYTEAFF
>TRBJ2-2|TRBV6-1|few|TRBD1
TGTGCCAGCAGTACCGGGACAGGAGACACCGGGGAGCTGTTTTTT
CASSTGTGDTGELFF
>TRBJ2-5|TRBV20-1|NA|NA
TGCAGTGCTAGCGGGACGGACCAAGAGACCCAGTACTTC
CSASGTDQETQYF
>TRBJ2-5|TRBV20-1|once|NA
TGCAGTGCTAGGATGAGAGGCCGAACGGGGCTTCAAGAGACCCAGTACTTC
CSARMRGRTGLQETQYF
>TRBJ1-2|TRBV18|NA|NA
TGTGCCAGCTCACCGGATCTTCGGGGCTACACCTTC
CASSPDLRGYTF
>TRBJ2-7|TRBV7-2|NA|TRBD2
TGTGCCAGCAGCTACCGGACTAGCGGGGGCTACGAGCAGTACTTC
CASSYRTSGGYEQYF
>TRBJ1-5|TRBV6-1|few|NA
TGTGCCAGCAGCGCTCAGGGGTACGGTCAGCCCCAGCATTTT
CASSAQGYGQPQHF
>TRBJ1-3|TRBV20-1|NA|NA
TGCAGTGCCCTCGGGACTAGCTCTGGAAACACCATATATTTT
CSALGTSSGNTIYF
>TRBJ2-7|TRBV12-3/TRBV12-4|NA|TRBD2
TGTGCCAGCAGTTTACGGGGCGGGAGAATCTACGAGCAGTACTTC
CASSLRGGRIYEQYF
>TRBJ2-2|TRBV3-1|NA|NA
TGTGCCAGCAGCCATGCTACGGGGCGCGGCACCGGGGAGCTGTTTTTT
CASSHATGRGTGELFF
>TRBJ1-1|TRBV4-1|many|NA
TGCGCCAGCAGCCAAAGTCCGAACACTGAAGCTTTCTTT
CASSQSPNTEAFF
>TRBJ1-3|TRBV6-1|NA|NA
TGTGCCAGTCAAGACAACCCCGGGAACACCATATATTTT
CASQDNPGNTIYF
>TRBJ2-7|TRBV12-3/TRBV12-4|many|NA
TGTGCCAGCAGTCCCCTCACGCGGGCGGGGAGCGAGCAGTACTTC
CASSPLTRAGSEQYF